The 20 T cell receptor beta chains presented below share a single source sample, sequenced in a study of vaccination effects on CD4 cells after COVID-19 (dated by TCRdb to between 2021 and 2024). These receptors have no identified antigens. Libraries were constructed by the immunoSEQ multiplex PCR assay. Entries here come from immuneACCESS through TCRdb and include only in-frame sequences with V and J called. Some clones fail to appear in such tables; in the studies checked, an unresolved V gene covers under half of the shortfall, and the cause of the remainder is unknown. A total of under 20,000 clones appear in this sample, about four fifths of them only once. The top ten clonotypes cover under 25% of the sample. To identify antigen-specific CD4+ T cell clonotypes by their expansion, the ViraFEST assay first stimulated PBMC with viral peptide pools and then applied TCR sequencing. After approximately eleven days of culture, CD4+ T cells were isolated with the EasySep CD4+ T cell isolation kit. PCR-confirmed SARS-CoV-2 infection had occurred in convalescent patients between March and December 2020, before the Alpha, Beta and Delta variants emerged in the United States. Two doses of either the BNT162b2 or the mRNA-1273 mRNA SARS-CoV-2 vaccine were administered to participants.

The material sequenced was CD4+ T cells from PBMCs cultured with SARS-CoV-2 spike peptides, taken after COVID-19 vaccination. The cell subset or site label for this specimen denotes: SARS-CoV-2 spike overlapping peptide pool stimulation. The source of these receptors is a human donor who had a prior SARS-CoV-2 infection.

V and J are TRBV5-4 and TRBJ2-7; D tentatively reads TRBD1 or TRBD2 (5 bases each). The length of the CDR3 is 15 residues. From germline, CDR1 is SGHNT and CDR2 YYREEE (reference sequence). The V and J ends lost 0 bases and 6 bases respectively, with 16 bases between them. CDR3 nucleotides: TGTGCCAGCAGCTTGGGGGCCGGGACCCTCGGCGAGCAGTACTTC. This encodes CASSLGAGTLGEQYF.

The CDR3 loop reads CASTGDYEQYF. For the CDR3, the DNA is TGTGCCAGCACCGGGGACTACGAGCAGTACTTC. V gene TRBV10-3 combines with J gene TRBJ2-7; the D gene is possibly TRBD2 (5 bases). CDR1 is ENHRY and CDR2 is SYGVKD in the germline V gene. Trimming pared 10 bases from V and 3 bases from J, leaving 10 bases between. The CDR3 has 11 amino acids.

This rearrangement joins TRBV5-1 to TRBJ2-5, with TRBD1 identical over 7 bases. The CDR3 has 15 residues. V was pared by 0 bases and J by 2 bases, with 4 bases of the junction left unmatched. Germline CDR1 is SGHRS and CDR2 is YFSETQ. The CDR3 bases are TGCGCCAGCAGCTTGGCCACAGGGGTACAAGAGACCCAGTACTTC. Protein: CASSLATGVQETQYF.

V gene TRBV6-6 combines with J gene TRBJ1-1; D is ambiguous. Trimming took 2 bases from V and 1 from J, leaving 11 bases between them. The CDR3 runs to 15 residues. From germline, CDR1 is MNHNY and CDR2 SVGAGI (reference sequence). This CDR3 is CASSYEGGPNTEAFF. For the CDR3, the DNA is TGTGCCAGCAGTTACGAGGGTGGCCCGAACACTGAAGCTTTCTTT.

The J gene is TRBJ2-3, the V gene TRBV27; TRBD2 agrees at 7 bases. Germline V gives CDR1 MNHEY, CDR2 SMNVEV (reference sequence). The ends lost 6 bases at V and 0 bases at J; junction bases unmatched: 15. This CDR3 has 18 amino acids. CDR3 DNA: TGTGCCAGCAGAGGGGCTAGCGGAACGAGACCTAGCACAGATACGCAGTATTTT. This codes for CASRGASGTRPSTDTQYF.

The V gene is TRBV12-3 or TRBV12-4, the J gene TRBJ1-1; D is uncertain. The CDR3 contains 12 residues. V lost 6 bases and J lost 5, with 10 bases in between. Written as DNA, the CDR3 is TGTGCCAGCAGCCGAGGGTGGACTGAAGCTTTCTTT. This sequence encodes CASSRGWTEAFF.

The chain uses TRBV5-1 and TRBJ2-3; possible D gene TRBD1, 6 bases. This CDR3 contains 15 residues. Trimming removed 3 bases from V and 1 base from J, with 12 bases in between. CDR1 and CDR2 from the germline V gene are SGHRS and YFSETQ. The CDR3 region has the DNA TGCGCCAGCAGCTGGGGACAAGTCGGCACAGATACGCAGTATTTT. Translating it yields CASSWGQVGTDTQYF. Looking up the rest from reference TRBV5-1 and TRBJ2-3 gives the full variable domain: KAGVTQTPRYLIKTRGQQVTLSCSPISGHRSVSWYQQTPGQGLQFLFEYFSETQRNKGNFPGRFSGRQFSNSRSEMNVSTLELGDSALYLCASSWGQVGTDTQYFGPGTRLTVL.

The rearrangement links TRBV2 to TRBJ2-1; TRBD2 aligns across 11 bases. Trimming at V came to 5 bases and at J to 7 bases, leaving 10 bases not matched to a gene. There are 16 residues in the CDR3. CDR1 SNHLY and CDR2 FYNNEI come from the germline V gene. The DNA of the CDR3 is TGTGCCAGCAGTTCCCCTCTAGCGGGGGGCGAAAATGAGCAGTTCTTC. As protein: CASSSPLAGGENEQFF.

This chain joins TRBV30 and TRBJ1-2; D uncertain. Trimming shortened V by 0 bases and J by 4 bases, and 12 bases separated the two germline ends. The V gene's germline CDR1 is GTSNPN and CDR2 SVGIG (reference sequence). CDR3 length: 14 residues. CDR3 coding DNA: TGTGCCTGGAGTGTATTCCGGTTGCGCTATGGCTACACCTTC. This encodes CAWSVFRLRYGYTF.

V is TRBV11-3 and J is TRBJ2-4; possibly TRBD2 for D (6 bases). Germline CDR1 and CDR2: SGHNT and YENEEA. The CDR3 runs 18 residues. Trimming took 5 bases from V and 0 from J, leaving 20 bases between them. DNA of the CDR3: TGTGCCAGCAGCCCCGAGGGGAGAGGGACTCTAGCCAAAAACATTCAGTACTTC. This translates into CASSPEGRGTLAKNIQYF.

This chain joins TRBV11-2 and TRBJ2-2; 10 positions match TRBD1. V dropped 2 bases and J dropped 7; count of bases not matched to a gene: 4. Germline V gives CDR1 SGHAT, CDR2 FQNNGV. The CDR3 is made up of 15 amino acids. The CDR3 nucleotides read TGTGCCAGCAGCTTAAGGGACAGGGGTTACGGGGAGCTGTTTTTT. Protein product: CASSLRDRGYGELFF.

This chain joins TRBV19 and TRBJ1-1, with 9 bases aligning to TRBD1. Germline V CDR1 and CDR2: LNHDA, SQIVND (reference sequence). Trimming cost V 4 bases and J 10 bases; bases outside gene matches: 10. CDR3 length: 14 residues. The CDR3 region is CASSKTGGDRRAFF. CDR3 DNA sequence: TGTGCCAGTAGTAAGACAGGGGGGGACCGTCGAGCTTTCTTT. Filled out from reference TRBV19 and TRBJ1-1, the complete variable domain reads DGGITQSPKYLFRKEGQNVTLSCEQNLNHDAMYWYRQDPGQGLRLIYYSQIVNDFQKGDIAEGYSVSREKKESFPLTVTSAQKNPTAFYLCASSKTGGDRRAFFGQGTRLTVV.

The chain couples TRBV20-1 to TRBJ2-2; D might be TRBD2 (6 bases). Germline V gives CDR1 DFQATT, CDR2 SNEGSKA (reference sequence). Between the trimmed V and J ends, which lost 4 bases and 16 bases, there was a span of 16 bases. The CDR3 is made up of 11 amino acids. The DNA for the CDR3 is TGCAGTGCTAAAAACTCGGGACTGGCGTTTTTT. Residues: CSAKNSGLAFF.

In this sample, this clone turned up once. This chain connects TRBV5-4 to TRBJ1-2; D is possibly TRBD1 (5 bases). Germline assignment: CDR1 SGHNT and CDR2 YYREEE (reference sequence). Trimming pared 0 bases from V and 2 bases from J, leaving 5 bases between. CDR3 length equals 13 residues. CDR3: CASSLDRNYGYTF. The DNA for the CDR3 is TGTGCCAGCAGCTTGGACAGGAACTATGGCTACACCTTC.

The rearrangement joins TRBV12-3 or TRBV12-4 to TRBJ1-2, with D tentatively TRBD1 (6 bases). This CDR3 region has 13 residues. Trimming stripped 4 bases from V and 3 bases from J, with 9 bases between. CDR3 nucleotides: TGTGCCAGCAGTTCCGGGACATACTATGGCTACACCTTC. This sequence encodes CASSSGTYYGYTF.

The chain joins TRBV5-4 to TRBJ1-6; 8 bases align to TRBD1. CDR1 is SGHNT and CDR2 is YYREEE in the germline V gene (reference sequence). CDR3 length: 14 residues. Trimming cost V 6 bases and J 5 bases; bases outside gene matches: 4. The CDR3 spells CASTPDRDNSPLHF. The CDR3 bases are TGTGCCAGCACTCCGGACAGGGATAATTCACCCCTCCACTTT.

In its sample, this clone was seen a few times. The chain uses TRBV7-9 and TRBJ1-5; a possible D gene is TRBD1 (6 bases). Trimming cost V 5 bases and J 5 bases, with 13 bases left between them. Germline values: CDR1 SEHNR, CDR2 FQNEAQ (reference sequence). The CDR3 totals 14 residues. The CDR3: CASSLTGLYQPQHF. In DNA, the CDR3 is TGTGCCAGCAGCCTTACAGGGTTATATCAGCCCCAGCATTTT.

The chain couples TRBV6-2 or TRBV6-3 to TRBJ2-1; 8 bases match TRBD2. V shed 6 bases, J shed 2 bases, and the junction held 6 bases outside the gene matches. The CDR3 totals 15 residues. CDR1 and CDR2 from the germline V gene are MNHEY and SVGEGT. The CDR3 region is CASSPGLGAYNEQFF. As DNA, the CDR3 is TGTGCCAGCAGCCCGGGACTAGGGGCCTACAATGAGCAGTTCTTC.

The chain has TRBV6-5 and TRBJ2-7, with D possibly being TRBD2 (5 bases). Germline V gene data show CDR1 as MNHEY and CDR2 as SVGAGI. V gave up 5 bases and J gave up 0 bases, with 11 bases separating them. This CDR3 contains 14 residues. The CDR3 is CASSPGWASYEQYF. CDR3 DNA: TGTGCCAGCAGTCCGGGGTGGGCCTCCTACGAGCAGTACTTC.

This clone was observed a handful of times. The chain couples TRBV5-6 to TRBJ2-7, with a possible D match to TRBD2 (6 bases). The CDR3 contains 14 residues. Germline-derived CDR1 and CDR2 are SGHDT and YYEEEE. Trimming cost V 4 bases and J 2 bases, with 13 bases left between them. The CDR3 loop reads CASSPGTQTYEQYF. The DNA for the CDR3 is TGTGCCAGCAGCCCCGGGACTCAAACCTACGAGCAGTACTTC.